The T cell receptor (beta chain) under discussion was sequenced for a study of T-cell reconstitution after alpha-beta-depleted transplantation in children. Whole-study results and caveats: Some patients' high day-60 TCRbeta diversity was traced to surviving recipient T cells and thymic progenitors. About two months after transplant, alpha-beta T cells reportedly came from several hundred expanded graft clones. T-cell counts and diversity were attributed mostly to newly produced T cells one year after transplant.

About this clonotype: Its antigen is unidentified.

The CDR3 runs to 17 residues. The germline V gene encodes CDR1 SGHNT and CDR2 YYREEE (reference sequence). The J segment lost 0 bases and the V segment lost 0 bases, leaving 6 bases of the junction unmatched. TCRbeta library construction was performed incorporating unique molecular identifiers. TCRdb recomputed calls from the PCR reads with MiXCR, one row per CDR3 protein. Of hundreds of thousands of distinct CDR3 sequences listed, around a tenth were seen once; the top ten hold about a quarter. The J gene is TRBJ2-3, the V gene TRBV5-4; TRBD2 agrees at 8 bases. Sequenced here: peripheral blood, sampled 180 days after TCRalphabeta/CD19-depleted stem cell transplant. This receptor was identified in a male patient between 2 and 9 years old who had a stem cell transplant for chronic granulomatous disease, so the T cells may come from the graft donor. The CDR3 coding sequence is TGTGCCAGCAGCTTGGTTGTTAGCGGGGCTAGCACAGATACGCAGTATTTT. It is translated as CASSLVVSGASTDTQYF.